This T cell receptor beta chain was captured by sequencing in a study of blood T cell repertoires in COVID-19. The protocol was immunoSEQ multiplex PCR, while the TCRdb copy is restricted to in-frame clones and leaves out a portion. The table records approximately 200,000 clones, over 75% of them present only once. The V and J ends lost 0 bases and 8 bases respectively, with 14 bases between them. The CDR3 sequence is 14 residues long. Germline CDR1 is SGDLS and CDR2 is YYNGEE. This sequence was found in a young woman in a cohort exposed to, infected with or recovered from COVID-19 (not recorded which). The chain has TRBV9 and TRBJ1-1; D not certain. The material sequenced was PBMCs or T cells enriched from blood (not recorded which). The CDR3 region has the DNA TGTGCCAGCAGCGTAGGGCCTGGAGCCCGGGAAGCTTTCTTT. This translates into CASSVGPGAREAFF.